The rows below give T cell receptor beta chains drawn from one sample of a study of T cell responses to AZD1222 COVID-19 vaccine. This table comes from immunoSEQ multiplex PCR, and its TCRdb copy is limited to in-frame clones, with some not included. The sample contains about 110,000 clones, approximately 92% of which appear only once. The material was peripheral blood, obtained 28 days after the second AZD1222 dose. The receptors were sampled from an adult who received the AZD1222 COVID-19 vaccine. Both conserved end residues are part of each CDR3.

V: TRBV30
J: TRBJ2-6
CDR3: CAWMGVSGANVLTF

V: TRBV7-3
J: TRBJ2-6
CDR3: CASGSGANVLTF

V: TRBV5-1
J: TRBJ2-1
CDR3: CATGGGSSYNEQFF

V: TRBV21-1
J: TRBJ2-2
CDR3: CAEASDSGGDTGELFF

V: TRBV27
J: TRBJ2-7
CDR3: CASSPTLFYYEQYF

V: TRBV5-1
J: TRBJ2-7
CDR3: CASSLIGVTYEQYF

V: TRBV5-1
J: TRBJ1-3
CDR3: CASSLGRADSGNTIYF

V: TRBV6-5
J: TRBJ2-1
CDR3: CASSYLGGYNEQFF

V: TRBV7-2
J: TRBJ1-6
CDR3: CASSPHSDKTIPLHF

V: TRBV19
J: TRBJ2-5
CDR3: CASSIGGARETQYF

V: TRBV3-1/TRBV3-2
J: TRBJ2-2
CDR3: CASSGDYAGELFF

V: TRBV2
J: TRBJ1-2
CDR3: CASSETGGYTF

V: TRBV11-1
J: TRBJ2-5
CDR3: CASSVDSGGAETQYF

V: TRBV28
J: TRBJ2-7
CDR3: CASSSGGGQEHYEQYF

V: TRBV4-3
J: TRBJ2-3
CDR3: CASSQETGTGFKDTQYF

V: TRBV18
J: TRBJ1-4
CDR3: CASQDRIREKLFF

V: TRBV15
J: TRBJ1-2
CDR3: CATSRERRNIFGGYTF

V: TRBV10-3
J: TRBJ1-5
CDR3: CAISEGAQPQHF

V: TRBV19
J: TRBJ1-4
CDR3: CARSGAWGEGEKLFF

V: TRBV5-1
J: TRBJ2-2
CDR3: CASSLVSGVNTGELFF

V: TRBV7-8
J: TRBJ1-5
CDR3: CASSPISAGMGPQHF

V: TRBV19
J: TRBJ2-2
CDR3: CASMVGVDTGELFF

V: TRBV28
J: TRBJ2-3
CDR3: CASSLAADTQYF

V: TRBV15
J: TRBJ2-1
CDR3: CATSRGLDSNEQFF

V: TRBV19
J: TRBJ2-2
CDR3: CASSIRGQGTGELFF

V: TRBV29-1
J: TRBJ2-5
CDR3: CSVVFYQETQYF

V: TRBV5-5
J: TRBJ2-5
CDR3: CASSSDWVETQYF

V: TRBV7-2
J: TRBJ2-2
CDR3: CASSAAQNTGELFF

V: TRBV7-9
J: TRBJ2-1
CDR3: CASSLRGQGNSEQFF

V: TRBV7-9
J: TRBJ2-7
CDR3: CASSLRGLSYEQYF

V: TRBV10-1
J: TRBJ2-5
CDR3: CASSSGSGQETQYF

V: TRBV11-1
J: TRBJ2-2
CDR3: CASSLADHSGELFF

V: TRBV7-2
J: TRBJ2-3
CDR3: CASSLDRGGDTQYF

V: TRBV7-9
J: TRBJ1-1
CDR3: CASSLLGFDTEAFF

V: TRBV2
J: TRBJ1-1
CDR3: CASSGEFTEAFF

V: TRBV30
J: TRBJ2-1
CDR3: CAWSATTLAHEQFF

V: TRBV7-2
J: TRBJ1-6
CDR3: CASSPTGGGSPLHF

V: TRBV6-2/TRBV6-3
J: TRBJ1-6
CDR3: CASSYQGPGSPLHF

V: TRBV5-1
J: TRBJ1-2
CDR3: CASSLSNDGYTF

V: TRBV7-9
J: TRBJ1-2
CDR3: CASSFVRGLWDGYTF

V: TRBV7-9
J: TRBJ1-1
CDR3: CASSFGVGQGDTEAFF